The present T cell receptor beta chain was sequenced within a study of cytomegalovirus exposure and HLA in healthy donors. The PCR contained 60 Vbeta and 13 Jbeta primers. Clones were sequenced by immunoSEQ multiplex PCR, and TCRdb holds only the in-frame ones, with some missing. The sample yields about 85,000 clones, 67% seen once. V lost 5 bases and J lost 8; bases outside the gene matches: 11. Germline lookup yields CDR1 SGHAT and CDR2 FQNNGV. The CDR3 loop spans 15 amino acids. The sequence derives from a man aged 30 to 45 in good health and CMV-seronegative. The chain uses TRBV11-2 and TRBJ2-4; 8 nucleotides match TRBD2. The source material was PBMCs. The CDR3 sequence is CASSPQGLGGDIQYF. The CDR3 region has the DNA TGTGCCAGCAGCCCGCAGGGGCTCGGGGGGGACATTCAGTACTTC.